These 12 T cell receptor beta chains originate from one sample sequenced in a study of blood T cell repertoires in COVID-19. This table comes from immunoSEQ multiplex PCR, and its TCRdb copy is limited to in-frame clones, with some not included. Altogether about 87,000 clones are present, roughly 80% being singletons, with the ten largest covering roughly 4.2%. The sample comprised peripheral blood. These receptors all come from a woman between 45 and 60 years old with acute or convalescent COVID-19.

The genes are TRBV5-6 and TRBJ1-4; 8 bases align to TRBD1. CDR1 and CDR2 from the germline V gene are SGHDT and YYEEEE. The length of the CDR3 is 14 residues. With V trimmed by 0 bases and J by 8 bases, 3 bases remained unmatched. The CDR3 protein is CASSLGQGFEKLFF. In nucleotides, the CDR3 is TGTGCCAGCAGCTTGGGACAGGGGTTCGAAAAACTGTTTTTT.

This chain connects TRBV11-2 to TRBJ1-1; 10 nucleotides match TRBD1. CDR1 and CDR2 from the germline V gene are SGHAT and FQNNGV. V trimming: 4 bases; J trimming: 2 bases; junction bases outside the gene matches: 4. There are 15 residues in the CDR3. The CDR3 region has the DNA TGTGCCAGCAGCTCTGGACAGGGGGAAAACACTGAAGCTTTCTTT. Translated: CASSSGQGENTEAFF.

The V call is TRBV6-2 or TRBV6-3, the J call TRBJ1-3; D perhaps matches TRBD1 (6 bases). Germline CDR1 is MNHEY and CDR2 is SVGEGT. The CDR3 has 14 amino acids. Between the trimmed V and J ends, which lost 4 bases and 3 bases, there was a span of 10 bases. The CDR3, as DNA: TGTGCCAGCAGTTCCGGACAGTATGGAAACACCATATATTTT. Its protein product is CASSSGQYGNTIYF.

The CDR3, as DNA: TGTGCCAGCAGCCATACCCCGGGGGGAGAACCTAACACTGAAGCTTTCTTT. As protein: CASSHTPGGEPNTEAFF. The rearrangement joins TRBV3-1 (or the pseudogene TRBV3-2) to TRBJ1-1, with D possibly being TRBD1 (5 bases). The V end lost 3 bases, the J end lost 2 bases, and 19 bases lay between the germline ends. CDR3 length: 17 amino acids. Per the germline V gene, CDR1 is LGHDT and CDR2 is YNNKEL (reference sequence).

This clone was observed once. V gene TRBV7-2 combines with J gene TRBJ2-1; the D gene is possibly TRBD1 (6 bases). The ends were cut back, 6 bases at V and 7 bases at J, with 10 bases in the middle. The CDR3 has 12 residues. Germline CDR1 SGHTA, CDR2 FQGNSA. In nucleotides, the CDR3 is TGTGCCAGCAGTAATGGACAGAATGAGCAGTTCTTC. It specifies CASSNGQNEQFF.

V usage is TRBV6-5 and J usage is TRBJ2-7; 9 bases are a match to TRBD1. CDR3 length equals 15 residues. Unmatched junction bases numbered 13, after V lost 7 bases and J lost 6 bases. Germline V gene lookup returns CDR1 MNHEY and CDR2 SVGAGI. The CDR3 DNA is TGTGCCAGCACCGAGTCGGGGACAGGGTCGTTCGAGCAGTACTTC. It translates to CASTESGTGSFEQYF.

The CDR3: CATFRGAYEQYF. CDR3 nucleotide sequence: TGTGCCACCTTTCGGGGGGCCTACGAGCAGTACTTC. V and J are TRBV24-1 and TRBJ2-7; 7 positions agree with TRBD2. V trimming: 9 bases; J trimming: 2 bases; junction bases outside the gene matches: 3. CDR3 length: 12 residues. Germline V gives CDR1 KGHDR, CDR2 SFDVKD.

V gene TRBV4-1 combines with J gene TRBJ1-2; D is perhaps TRBD1 (6 bases). This CDR3 is built from 15 residues. In germline, CDR1 is MGHRA, CDR2 YSYEKL. The ends were cut back, 2 bases at V and 5 bases at J, with 15 bases in the middle. DNA for the CDR3: TGCGCCAGCAGCCAACCGAATCAGGGGAAATATGGCTACACCTTC. This gives the protein CASSQPNQGKYGYTF.

The CDR3 here is CAISDPSSGNTIYF. The CDR3 nucleotides read TGTGCCATCAGTGACCCTAGCTCTGGAAACACCATATATTTT. This rearrangement joins TRBV10-3 to TRBJ1-3; the D is unclear. The germline CDR1 and CDR2 sequences are ENHRY and SYGVKD. There are 14 residues in the CDR3. With 3 bases removed from V and 0 bases from J, the gap between germline ends came to 6 bases.

The genes are TRBV5-3 and TRBJ2-2, with 10 bases aligning to TRBD2. TRBV5-3 is designated an ORF whose function remains uncertain. V lost 6 bases to trimming and J lost 7 bases; unmatched junction nucleotides: 15. CDR3 length: 17 amino acids. The CDR3 DNA sequence: TGTGCCAGAATGCCGCGTAAGGAGCGGGGGGGCGGCGGGGAGCTGTTTTTT. Amino acid sequence: CARMPRKERGGGGELFF.

The CDR3 sequence is CASSPGTGGHTEAFF. Written as DNA, the CDR3 is TGTGCCAGCAGCCCCGGGACAGGGGGCCATACTGAAGCTTTCTTT. The J gene is TRBJ1-1, the V gene TRBV16; 12 nucleotides match TRBD1. Trimming at V came to 4 bases and at J to 5 bases, leaving 5 bases not matched to a gene. CDR1 is KGHSY, CDR2 FQNENV, per germline. The CDR3 has 15 residues.

The gene calls are TRBV4-1 and TRBJ1-1; D uncertain. The germline V gene encodes CDR1 MGHRA and CDR2 YSYEKL. This CDR3 is 13 amino acids long. V gave up 1 base and J gave up 3 bases, with 6 bases separating them. The CDR3 region is CASSQVEYTEAFF. DNA of the CDR3: TGCGCCAGCAGCCAAGTAGAGTACACTGAAGCTTTCTTT.